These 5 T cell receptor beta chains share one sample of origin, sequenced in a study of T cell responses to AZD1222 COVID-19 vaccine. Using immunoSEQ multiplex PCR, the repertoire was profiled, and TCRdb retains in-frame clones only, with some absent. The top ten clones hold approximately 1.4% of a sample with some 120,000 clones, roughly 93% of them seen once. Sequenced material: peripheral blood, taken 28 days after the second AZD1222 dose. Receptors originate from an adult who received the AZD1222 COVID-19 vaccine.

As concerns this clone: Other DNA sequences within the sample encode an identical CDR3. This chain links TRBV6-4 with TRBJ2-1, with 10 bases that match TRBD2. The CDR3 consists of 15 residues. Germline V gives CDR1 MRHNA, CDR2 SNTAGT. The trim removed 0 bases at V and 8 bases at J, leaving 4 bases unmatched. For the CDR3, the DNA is TGTGCCAGCAGTGACTCAGCTAGCGGGAGTGATGAGCAGTTCTTC. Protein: CASSDSASGSDEQFF.

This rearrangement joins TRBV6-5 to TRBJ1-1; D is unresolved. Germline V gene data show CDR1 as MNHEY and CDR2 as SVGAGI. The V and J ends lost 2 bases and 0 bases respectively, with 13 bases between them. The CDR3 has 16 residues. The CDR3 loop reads CASSYRAVQLNTEAFF. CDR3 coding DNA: TGTGCCAGCAGTTACCGGGCGGTACAGCTGAACACTGAAGCTTTCTTT.

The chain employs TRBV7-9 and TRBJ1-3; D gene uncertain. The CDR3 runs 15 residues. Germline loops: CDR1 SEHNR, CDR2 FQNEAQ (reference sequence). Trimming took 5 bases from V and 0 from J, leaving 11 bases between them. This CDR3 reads CASSLTAYSGNTIYF. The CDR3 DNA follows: TGTGCCAGCAGCCTCACAGCGTACTCTGGAAACACCATATATTTT.

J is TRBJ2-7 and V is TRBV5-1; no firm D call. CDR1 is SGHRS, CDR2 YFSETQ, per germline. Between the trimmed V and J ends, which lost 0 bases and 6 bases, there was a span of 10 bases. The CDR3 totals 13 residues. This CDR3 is CASSLERASEQYF. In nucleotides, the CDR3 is TGCGCCAGCAGCTTGGAACGGGCTTCCGAGCAGTACTTC.

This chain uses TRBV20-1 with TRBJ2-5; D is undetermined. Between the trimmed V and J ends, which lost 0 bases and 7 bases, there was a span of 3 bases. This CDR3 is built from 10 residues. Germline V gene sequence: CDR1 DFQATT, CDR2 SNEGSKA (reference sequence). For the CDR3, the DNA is TGCAGTGCTAGAGATGGGACCCAGTACTTC. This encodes CSARDGTQYF.